These 14 T cell receptor beta chains were sequenced from one sample in a study of T-cell memory formation after mild COVID-19. In TCRdb, the 5' RACE reads were re-called with MiXCR into one record per CDR3 protein. Here the sample spans over 300,000 distinct CDR3 sequences, about 20% being singletons. Sequencing input: PBMCs or a T cell subset sorted from them (not recorded which). The receptors shown here come from a young man who had mild COVID-19 (a few samples of this study predate the infection). Cell type and time point are not known.

This clonotype has more than one count but fewer than ten. The chain uses TRBV7-2 and TRBJ2-5, with TRBD2 identical over 7 bases. V shed 5 bases, J shed 5 bases, and the junction held 5 bases outside the gene matches. This CDR3 is 13 amino acids long. Germline CDR1 and CDR2: SGHTA and FQGNSA. DNA of the CDR3: TGTGCCAGCAGCCCTAGGCGGGGGGAGACCCAGTACTTC. This gives the protein CASSPRRGETQYF.

V usage is TRBV4-1 and J usage is TRBJ1-4; D might be TRBD1 (5 bases). Germline lookup yields CDR1 MGHRA and CDR2 YSYEKL. There are 14 residues in the CDR3. Trimming took off 5 bases at V and 10 bases at J, with 17 bases between the two ends. CDR3 sequence reads: CASSSEGAGLKLFF. The CDR3, as DNA: TGCGCCAGCAGCTCTGAAGGGGCCGGTTTAAAACTGTTTTTT.

The gene calls are TRBV2 and TRBJ2-5; 8 nucleotides line up with TRBD2. With 3 bases clipped from V and 2 bases from J, the junction kept 17 bases outside the gene matches. Germline V CDR1 and CDR2: SNHLY, FYNNEI. CDR3 length equals 19 residues. CDR3 region: CASSEPPFLGRGEQETQYF. The CDR3 DNA reads as TGTGCCAGCAGTGAGCCCCCCTTTTTGGGGCGGGGGGAACAAGAGACCCAGTACTTC.

This chain connects TRBV6-2 or TRBV6-3 to TRBJ2-5; no reliable D call. Trimming removed 8 bases from V and 7 bases from J, with 11 bases in between. Per germline, CDR1 MNHEY and CDR2 SVGEGT. The CDR3 sequence is 11 residues long. CDR3 nucleotide sequence: TGTGCCAGCGGCCCAATTGGGACCCAGTACTTC. Its protein product is CASGPIGTQYF.

V usage is TRBV29-1 and J usage is TRBJ2-5; weak D call: TRBD2 (5 bases). This CDR3 contains 11 residues. CDR1 is SQVTM, CDR2 ANQGSEA, per germline. V lost 6 bases and J 1 base, leaving 6 bases between the germline ends. In nucleotides, the CDR3 is TGCAGCGTCGGGATCCAAGAGACCCAGTACTTC. Its protein product is CSVGIQETQYF.

This clonotype was seen a handful of times. This chain connects TRBV5-1 to TRBJ2-1; TRBD2 aligns across 9 bases. CDR3 length equals 14 residues. Per germline, CDR1 SGHRS and CDR2 YFSETQ. J gave up 6 bases and V 3 bases, and 4 bases lay outside the gene matches. The CDR3 region is CASSWMGLANEQFF. The CDR3 DNA follows: TGCGCCAGCAGCTGGATGGGACTAGCCAATGAGCAGTTCTTC.

The chain couples TRBV2 to TRBJ1-3; D is undetermined. The germline V gene has CDR1 SNHLY and CDR2 FYNNEI. V was clipped by 7 bases and J by 0 bases, with 7 bases between them. This CDR3 is 13 amino acids long. CDR3 bases: TGTGCCAGCACAAGAGTCTCTGGAAACACCATATATTTT. This codes for CASTRVSGNTIYF.

This clonotype was seen repeatedly, ten times or more. The rearrangement links TRBV4-2 to TRBJ2-5; D remains unclear. The CDR3 has 13 residues. With 3 bases removed from V and 5 bases from J, the gap between germline ends came to 10 bases. Germline-derived CDR1 and CDR2 are LGHNA and YNFKEQ. CDR3 residues: CASSQSVAETQYF. The DNA for the CDR3 is TGTGCCAGCAGCCAGAGTGTTGCGGAGACCCAGTACTTC.

In this sample, this clonotype turned up a few times. The chain is built from TRBV5-6 and TRBJ2-7; perhaps TRBD1 as D (6 bases). This CDR3 contains 13 residues. Per the germline V gene, CDR1 is SGHDT and CDR2 is YYEEEE. Trimming took 4 bases from V and 1 from J, leaving 9 bases between them. The CDR3 spells CASSLTGSYEQYV. The CDR3 DNA sequence: TGTGCCAGCAGCCTCACAGGGTCCTACGAGCAGTACGTC.

In its sample, this clonotype was seen many times. V gene TRBV27 combines with J gene TRBJ2-1, with D possibly TRBD1 on 5 matching bases. This CDR3 spans 11 amino acids. V was trimmed by 8 bases and J by 11 bases, leaving 13 bases between them. The germline CDR1 and CDR2 sequences are MNHEY and SMNVEV (reference sequence). The CDR3 region has the DNA TGTGCCAGCCGCAGGGTCGGGCAGCAGTTCTTC. Amino acids: CASRRVGQQFF.

This clonotype was recorded a few times. V and J are TRBV11-2 and TRBJ2-4, with a weak D call TRBD2 (5 bases). Looked up from germline, CDR1 is SGHAT and CDR2 is FQNNGV. Trimming took 6 bases from V and 8 from J, leaving 17 bases between them. The CDR3 is 14 residues long. Here the CDR3 reads CASRVAPSVDIQYF. For the CDR3, the DNA is TGTGCCAGCAGGGTAGCGCCTAGTGTGGACATTCAGTACTTC.

A few counts support this clonotype. The V and J genes are TRBV24-1 and TRBJ2-2; 10 nucleotides line up with TRBD2. Germline values: CDR1 KGHDR, CDR2 SFDVKD. This CDR3 has 15 amino acids. Trimming cost V 6 bases and J 1 base; bases outside gene matches: 1. CDR3 DNA: TGTGCCACCAGTCGACTAGCGGGGAACACCGGGGAGCTGTTTTTT. Translating gives CATSRLAGNTGELFF.

V and J are TRBV6-6 and TRBJ1-4; 7 bases are shared with TRBD1. CDR1 MNHNY and CDR2 SVGAGI come from the germline V gene (reference sequence). The V gene end was trimmed by 7 bases and the J gene end by 7 bases; junction bases not matched to a gene: 12. The CDR3 contains 15 residues. DNA of the CDR3: TGTGCCAGCACCCTAGCTCAGGGGGGGGGTGAAAAACTGTTTTTT. Translated, it gives CASTLAQGGGEKLFF.

This clonotype was counted only a few times. In DNA form, the CDR3 reads TGTGCCAGTAGCCCCTTAGCCGGACAGGGGGGAAACACTGAAGCTTTCTTT. It yields the protein CASSPLAGQGGNTEAFF. This sequence joins TRBV19 and TRBJ1-1; 10 bases are a match to TRBD1. The CDR3 runs 17 residues. The germline CDR1 and CDR2 sequences are LNHDA and SQIVND (reference sequence). After removal of 6 bases from V and 2 bases from J, the junction contained 12 bases not matched to a gene. The full variable domain, its missing parts supplied by reference TRBV19 and TRBJ1-1, is DGGITQSPKYLFRKEGQNVTLSCEQNLNHDAMYWYRQDPGQGLRLIYYSQIVNDFQKGDIAEGYSVSREKKESFPLTVTSAQKNPTAFYLCASSPLAGQGGNTEAFFGQGTRLTVV.